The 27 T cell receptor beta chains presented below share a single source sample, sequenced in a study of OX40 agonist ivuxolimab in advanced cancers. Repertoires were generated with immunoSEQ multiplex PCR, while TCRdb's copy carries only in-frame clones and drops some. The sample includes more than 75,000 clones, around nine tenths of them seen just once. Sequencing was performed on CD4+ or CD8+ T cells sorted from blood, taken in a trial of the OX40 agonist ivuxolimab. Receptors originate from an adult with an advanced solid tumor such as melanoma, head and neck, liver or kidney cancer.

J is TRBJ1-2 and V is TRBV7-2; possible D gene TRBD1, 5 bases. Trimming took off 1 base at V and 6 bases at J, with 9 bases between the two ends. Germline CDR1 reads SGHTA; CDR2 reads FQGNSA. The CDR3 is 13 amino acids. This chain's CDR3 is CASSLGLRDGYTF. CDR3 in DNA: TGTGCCAGCAGCTTAGGGCTCAGGGATGGCTACACCTTC.

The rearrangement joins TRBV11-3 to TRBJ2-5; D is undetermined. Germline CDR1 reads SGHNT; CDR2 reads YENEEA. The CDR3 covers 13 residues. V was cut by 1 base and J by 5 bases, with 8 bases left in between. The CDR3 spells CASSLGVAETQYF. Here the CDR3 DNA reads TGTGCCAGCAGCTTAGGGGTCGCTGAGACCCAGTACTTC.

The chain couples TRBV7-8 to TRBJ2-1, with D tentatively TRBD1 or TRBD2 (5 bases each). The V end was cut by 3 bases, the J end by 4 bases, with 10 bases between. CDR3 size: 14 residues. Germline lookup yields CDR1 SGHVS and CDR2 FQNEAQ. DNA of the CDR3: TGTGCCAGCAGCTTTGGGGGACGGTACAATGAGCAGTTCTTC. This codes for CASSFGGRYNEQFF.

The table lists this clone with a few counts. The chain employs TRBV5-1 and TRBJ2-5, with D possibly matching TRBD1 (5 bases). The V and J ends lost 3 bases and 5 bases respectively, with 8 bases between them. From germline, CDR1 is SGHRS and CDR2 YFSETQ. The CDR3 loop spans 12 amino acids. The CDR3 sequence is CASSSNRETQYF. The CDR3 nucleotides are TGCGCCAGCAGCTCCAACAGGGAGACCCAGTACTTC.

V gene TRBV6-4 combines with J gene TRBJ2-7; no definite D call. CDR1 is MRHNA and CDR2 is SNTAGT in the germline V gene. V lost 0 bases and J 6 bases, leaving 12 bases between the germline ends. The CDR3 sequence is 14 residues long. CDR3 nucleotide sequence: TGTGCCAGCAGTGACTCATATTATCTCCTCGAGCAGTACGTC. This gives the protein CASSDSYYLLEQYV.

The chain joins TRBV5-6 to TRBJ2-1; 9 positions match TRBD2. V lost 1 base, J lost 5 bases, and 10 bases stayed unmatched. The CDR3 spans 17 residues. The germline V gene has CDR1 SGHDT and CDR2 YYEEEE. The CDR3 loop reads CASSLLTSGASDNEQFF. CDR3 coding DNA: TGTGCCAGCAGCTTGTTGACTAGCGGAGCTTCTGACAATGAGCAGTTCTTC.

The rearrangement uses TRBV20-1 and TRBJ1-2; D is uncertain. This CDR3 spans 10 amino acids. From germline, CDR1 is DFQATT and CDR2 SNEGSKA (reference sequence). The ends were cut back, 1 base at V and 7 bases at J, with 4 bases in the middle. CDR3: CSARGSGYTF. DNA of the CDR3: TGCAGTGCTAGAGGAAGTGGCTACACCTTC.

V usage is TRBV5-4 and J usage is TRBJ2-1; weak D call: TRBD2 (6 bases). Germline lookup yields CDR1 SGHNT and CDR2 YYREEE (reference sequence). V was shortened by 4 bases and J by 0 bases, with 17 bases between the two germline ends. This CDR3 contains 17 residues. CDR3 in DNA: TGTGCCAGCAGCATGGGGACTCCCCAAAGCTCCTACAATGAGCAGTTCTTC. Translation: CASSMGTPQSSYNEQFF.

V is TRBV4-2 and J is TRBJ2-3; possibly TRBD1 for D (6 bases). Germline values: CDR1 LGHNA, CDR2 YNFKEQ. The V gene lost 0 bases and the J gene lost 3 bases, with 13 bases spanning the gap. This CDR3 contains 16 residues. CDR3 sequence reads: CASSQERAGETDTQYF. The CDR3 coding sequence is TGTGCCAGCAGCCAAGAGAGGGCAGGGGAAACAGATACGCAGTATTTT.

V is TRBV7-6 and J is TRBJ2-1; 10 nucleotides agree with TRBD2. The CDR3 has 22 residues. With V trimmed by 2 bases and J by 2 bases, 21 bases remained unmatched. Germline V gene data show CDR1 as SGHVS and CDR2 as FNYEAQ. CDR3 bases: TGTGCCAGCAGCTTACCGGGACTAGCGTTAATCATTTGGCAGTGCCCCTACAATGAGCAGTTCTTC. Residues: CASSLPGLALIIWQCPYNEQFF. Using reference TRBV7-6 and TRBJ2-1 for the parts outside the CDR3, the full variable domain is GAGVSQSPRYKVTKRGQDVALRCDPISGHVSLYWYRQALGQGPEFLTYFNYEAQQDKSGLPNDRFSAERPEGSISTLTIQRTEQRDSAMYRCASSLPGLALIIWQCPYNEQFFGPGTRLTVL.

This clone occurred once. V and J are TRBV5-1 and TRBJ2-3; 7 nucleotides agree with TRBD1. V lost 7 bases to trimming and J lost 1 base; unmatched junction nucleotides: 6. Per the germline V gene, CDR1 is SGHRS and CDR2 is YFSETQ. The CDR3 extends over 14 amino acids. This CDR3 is CASGTASRTDTQYF. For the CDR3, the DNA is TGCGCCAGCGGGACAGCCTCTCGCACAGATACGCAGTATTTT.

CDR3 amino acids: CASSLGHSYEQYF. CDR3 nucleotide sequence: TGTGCCAGCAGTTTAGGACATTCCTACGAGCAGTACTTC. This chain connects TRBV28 to TRBJ2-7, with D perhaps TRBD1 (5 bases). The CDR3 loop spans 13 amino acids. V lost 2 bases and J 1 base, leaving 6 bases between the germline ends. Germline CDR1 MDHEN, CDR2 SYDVKM.

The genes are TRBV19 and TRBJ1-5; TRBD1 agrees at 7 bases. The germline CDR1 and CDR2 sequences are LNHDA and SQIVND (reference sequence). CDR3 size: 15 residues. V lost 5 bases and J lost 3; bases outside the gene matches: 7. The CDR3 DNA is TGTGCCAGTAGTGCTCCGGGACAGCTCAATCAGCCCCAGCATTTT. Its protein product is CASSAPGQLNQPQHF.

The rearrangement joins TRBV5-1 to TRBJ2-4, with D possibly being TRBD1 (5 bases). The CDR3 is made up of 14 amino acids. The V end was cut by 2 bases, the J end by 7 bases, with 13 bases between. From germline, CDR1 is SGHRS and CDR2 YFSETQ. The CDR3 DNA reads TGCGCCAGCAGCTTAGCTTTAGGGGTCAACATTCAGTACTTC. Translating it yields CASSLALGVNIQYF.

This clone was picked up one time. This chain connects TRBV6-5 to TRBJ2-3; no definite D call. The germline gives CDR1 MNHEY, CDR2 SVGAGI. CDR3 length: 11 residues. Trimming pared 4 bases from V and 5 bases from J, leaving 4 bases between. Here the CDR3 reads CASSLRDTQYF. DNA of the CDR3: TGTGCCAGCAGTTTGAGAGATACGCAGTATTTT.

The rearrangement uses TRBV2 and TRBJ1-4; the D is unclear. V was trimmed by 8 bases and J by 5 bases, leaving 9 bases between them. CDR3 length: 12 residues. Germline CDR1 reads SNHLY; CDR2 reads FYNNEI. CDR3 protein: CASGGENEKLFF. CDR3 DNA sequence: TGTGCCAGCGGCGGGGAGAATGAAAAACTGTTTTTT.

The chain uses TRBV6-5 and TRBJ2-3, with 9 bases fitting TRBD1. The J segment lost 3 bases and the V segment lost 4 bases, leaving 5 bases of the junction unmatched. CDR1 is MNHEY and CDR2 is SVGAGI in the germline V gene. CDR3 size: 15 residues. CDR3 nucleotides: TGTGCCAGCAGTTTACAGGGGGCGAAAACAGATACGCAGTATTTT. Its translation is CASSLQGAKTDTQYF.

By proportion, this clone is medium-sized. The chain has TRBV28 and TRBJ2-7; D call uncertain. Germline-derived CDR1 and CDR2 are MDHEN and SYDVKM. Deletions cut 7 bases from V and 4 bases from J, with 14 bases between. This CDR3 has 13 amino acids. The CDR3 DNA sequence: TGTGCCAGCATAGGGCACTCGATATACGAGCAGTACTTC. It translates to CASIGHSIYEQYF. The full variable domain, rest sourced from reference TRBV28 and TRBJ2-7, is DVKVTQSSRYLVKRTGEKVFLECVQDMDHENMFWYRQDPGLGLRLIYFSYDVKMKEKGDIPEGYSVSREKKERFSLILESASTNQTSMYLCASIGHSIYEQYFGPGTRLTVT.

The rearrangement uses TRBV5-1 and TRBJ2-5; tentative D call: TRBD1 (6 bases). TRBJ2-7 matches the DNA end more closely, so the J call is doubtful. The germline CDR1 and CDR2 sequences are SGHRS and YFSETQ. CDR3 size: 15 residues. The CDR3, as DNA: TGCGCCAGCAGCCTACAGGGACCATCCTCCTACGAGCAGTACTTC. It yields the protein CASSLQGPSSYEQYF.

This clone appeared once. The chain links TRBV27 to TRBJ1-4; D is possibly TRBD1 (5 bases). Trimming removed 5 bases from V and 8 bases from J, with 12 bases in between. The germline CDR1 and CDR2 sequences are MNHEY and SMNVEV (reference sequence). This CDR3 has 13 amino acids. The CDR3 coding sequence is TGTGCCAGCAGTCCCAGGAGGGGCGAAAAACTGTTTTTT. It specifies CASSPRRGEKLFF.

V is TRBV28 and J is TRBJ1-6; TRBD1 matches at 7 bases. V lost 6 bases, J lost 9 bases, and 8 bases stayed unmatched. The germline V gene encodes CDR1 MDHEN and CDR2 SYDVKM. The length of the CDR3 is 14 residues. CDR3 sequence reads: CASRITGVGSPLHF. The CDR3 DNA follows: TGTGCCAGCAGAATAACAGGGGTAGGTTCACCCCTCCACTTT.

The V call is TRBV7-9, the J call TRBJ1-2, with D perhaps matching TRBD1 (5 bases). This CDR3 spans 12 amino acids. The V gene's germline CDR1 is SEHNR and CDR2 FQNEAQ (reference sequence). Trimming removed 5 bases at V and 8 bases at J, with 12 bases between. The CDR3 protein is CASSPRGSGYTF. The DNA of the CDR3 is TGTGCCAGCAGCCCCCGGGGGAGCGGCTACACCTTC.

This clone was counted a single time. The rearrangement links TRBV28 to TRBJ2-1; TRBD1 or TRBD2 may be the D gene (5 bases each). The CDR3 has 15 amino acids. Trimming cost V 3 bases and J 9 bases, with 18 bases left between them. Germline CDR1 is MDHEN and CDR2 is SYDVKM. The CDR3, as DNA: TGTGCCAGCAGTTTCCCCGGGACCCCTAGGGCTGAGCAGTTCTTC. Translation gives CASSFPGTPRAEQFF.

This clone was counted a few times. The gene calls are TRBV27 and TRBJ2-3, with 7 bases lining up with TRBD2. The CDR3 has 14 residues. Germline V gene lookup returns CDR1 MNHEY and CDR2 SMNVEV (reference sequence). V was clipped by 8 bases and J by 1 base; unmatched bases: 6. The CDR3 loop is CASRGGMGTDTQYF. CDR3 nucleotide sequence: TGTGCCAGCCGGGGAGGGATGGGCACAGATACGCAGTATTTT.

CDR3 DNA: TGTGCCAGCCGAAAACGGGACGGCAGACCCGAAGCTTTCTTT. Translating it yields CASRKRDGRPEAFF. The chain joins TRBV6-1 to TRBJ1-1, with a weak D call TRBD1 (5 bases). Trimming shortened V by 8 bases and J by 8 bases, and 21 bases separated the two germline ends. Germline V CDR1 and CDR2: MNHNS, SASEGT. The CDR3 has 14 residues.

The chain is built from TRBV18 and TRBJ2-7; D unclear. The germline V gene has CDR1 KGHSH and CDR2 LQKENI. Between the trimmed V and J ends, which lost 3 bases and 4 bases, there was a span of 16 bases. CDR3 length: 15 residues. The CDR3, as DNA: TGTGCCAGCTCACCGACGGCTGGGCTTGAATACGAGCAGTACTTC. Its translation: CASSPTAGLEYEQYF. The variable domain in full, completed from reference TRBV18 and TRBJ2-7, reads NAGVMQNPRHLVRRRGQEARLRCSPMKGHSHVYWYRQLPEEGLKFMVYLQKENIIDESGMPKERFSAEFPKEGPSILRIQQVVRGDSAAYFCASSPTAGLEYEQYFGPGTRLTVT.

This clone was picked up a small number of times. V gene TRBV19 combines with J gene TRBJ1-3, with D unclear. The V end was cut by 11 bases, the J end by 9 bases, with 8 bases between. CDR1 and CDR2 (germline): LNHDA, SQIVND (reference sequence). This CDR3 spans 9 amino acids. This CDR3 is CAWLGTIYF. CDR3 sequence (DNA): TGTGCCTGGCTAGGCACCATATATTTT.